Listed below are T cell receptor beta chains from one sample, sequenced in a study of brain T cells in children with intractable seizures. Clones were read by immunoSEQ multiplex PCR, and TCRdb kept only the in-frame ones, dropping some. The table lists roughly 120,000 clones, 94% of them singletons. The specimen comprised peripheral blood, sampled at surgery. These receptors came from a boy in the first two years of life with hemimegalencephaly and intractable seizures. Each CDR3 is given with its conserved first and last residue. D genes are given only for firm matches. Rows give clone size only sometimes, using once, few, many, or a class for an expanded clone.

j_gene	abundance	d_gene	len	v_gene	CDR3aa	CDR3nt
TRBJ2-5	-	TRBD1	15	TRBV16	CASSHGTAKQETQYF	TGTGCCAGCAGCCATGGGACAGCCAAACAAGAGACCCAGTACTTC
TRBJ1-3	-	-	14	TRBV30	CAWGGLHSGNTIYF	TGTGCCTGGGGGGGGCTGCACTCTGGAAACACCATATATTTT
TRBJ2-2	-	TRBD2	17	TRBV29-1	CSVEAGLAGVSTGELFF	TGCAGCGTTGAAGCGGGTCTAGCGGGAGTTTCCACCGGGGAGCTGTTTTTT
TRBJ2-7	-	-	13	TRBV4-1	CASSQAGSYEQYF	TGCGCCAGCAGCCAAGCGGGTTCTTACGAGCAGTACTTC
TRBJ1-6	-	-	12	TRBV30	CAWSDGGSPLHF	TGTGCCTGGAGTGATGGGGGCTCACCCCTCCACTTT
TRBJ2-3	-	-	14	TRBV7-9	CASSLVRGPDTQYF	TGTGCCAGCAGCTTAGTACGAGGACCTGATACGCAGTATTTT
TRBJ2-1	-	TRBD2	13	TRBV12-3/TRBV12-4	CASRELANNEQFF	TGTGCCAGCAGGGAACTAGCGAACAATGAGCAGTTCTTC
TRBJ1-2	-	-	13	TRBV14	CASSQEAGYGYTF	TGTGCCAGCAGCCAAGAAGCGGGGTATGGCTACACCTTC
TRBJ2-3	-	-	15	TRBV9	CASSPTPSSTDTQYF	TGTGCCAGCAGCCCTACCCCATCTAGCACAGATACGCAGTATTTT
TRBJ2-7	-	TRBD2	15	TRBV4-3	CASSQTSGSSYEQYF	TGCGCCAGCAGCCAAACTAGCGGTAGCTCCTACGAGCAGTACTTC
TRBJ1-2	-	-	19	TRBV4-1	CASSQVFRGWPPINYGYTF	TGCGCCAGCAGCCAAGTCTTCAGAGGGTGGCCACCCATTAACTATGGCTACACCTTC
TRBJ2-1	-	-	12	TRBV27	CASSPFRGEQFF	TGTGCCAGCAGCCCTTTCCGGGGTGAGCAGTTCTTC
TRBJ1-1	once	TRBD1	17	TRBV6-6	CASSHGTGQGQFTEAFF	TGTGCCAGCAGTCATGGGACCGGACAGGGGCAATTCACTGAAGCTTTCTTT
TRBJ2-4	-	TRBD2	16	TRBV13	CASSLGWASGKNIQYF	TGTGCCAGCAGCCTCGGGTGGGCTAGCGGAAAAAACATTCAGTACTTC
TRBJ1-6	-	-	12	TRBV28	CASSTRGTPLHF	TGTGCCAGCAGCACCAGGGGAACACCCCTCCACTTT
TRBJ2-5	once	-	14	TRBV27	CASSPGPRPETQYF	TGTGCCAGCAGTCCGGGACCCAGACCAGAGACCCAGTACTTC
TRBJ1-3	-	-	17	TRBV27	CASSPLSGQGPGNTIYF	TGTGCCAGCAGCCCCTTGTCCGGGCAGGGCCCTGGAAACACCATATATTTT
TRBJ1-6	-	TRBD1	14	TRBV28	CASSGTANNSPLHF	TGTGCCAGCAGTGGGACAGCTAATAATTCACCCCTCCACTTT
TRBJ2-4	-	TRBD2	20	TRBV28	CASSLETVILAGGPGNIQYF	TGTGCCAGCAGTTTAGAGACAGTGATACTAGCGGGAGGGCCGGGAAACATTCAGTACTTC
TRBJ2-5	-	-	15	TRBV9	CASSATTGPQETQYF	TGTGCCAGCAGCGCAACGACAGGCCCTCAAGAGACCCAGTACTTC
TRBJ2-1	-	-	13	TRBV7-8	CASSVTQGSSCFF	TGTGCCAGCAGCGTGACCCAGGGGTCTAGCTGCTTCTTC
TRBJ2-5	-	TRBD2	16	TRBV7-3	CASSLMASGSLETQYF	TGTGCCAGCAGCCTTATGGCCAGCGGGAGTTTGGAGACCCAGTACTTC
TRBJ2-1	-	-	15	TRBV5-4	CASSLQGGASDEQFF	TGTGCCAGCAGCTTGCAGGGGGGCGCGTCTGATGAGCAGTTCTTC
TRBJ2-5	-	TRBD1	16	TRBV4-1	CASSQDSNRGRETQYF	TGCGCCAGCAGCCAAGATTCCAACAGGGGGCGGGAGACCCAGTACTTC
TRBJ2-7	-	TRBD2	14	TRBV9	CASSVVPSGYEQYF	TGTGCCAGCAGCGTAGTTCCTAGCGGCTACGAGCAGTACTTC
TRBJ2-1	-	-	16	TRBV9	CASSPQGLAHYNEQFF	TGTGCCAGCAGCCCGCAGGGGCTAGCGCACTACAATGAGCAGTTCTTC
TRBJ1-1	-	-	14	TRBV5-1	CASSNIRGNTEAFF	TGCGCCAGCAGCAACATTCGTGGGAACACTGAAGCTTTCTTT
TRBJ2-7	-	TRBD2	13	TRBV19	CASSAGGVYEQYF	TGTGCCAGTAGTGCGGGGGGAGTCTACGAGCAGTACTTC
TRBJ2-7	-	TRBD2	15	TRBV11-2	CASSLVVAGEREQYF	TGTGCCAGCAGCTTAGTCGTAGCGGGAGAACGCGAGCAGTACTTC
TRBJ1-2	-	-	14	TRBV5-1	CASSLEGLGNGYTF	TGCGCCAGCAGCTTGGAGGGGCTCGGAAATGGCTACACCTTC
TRBJ2-7	once	TRBD2	13	TRBV7-9	CASGIAGPPEQYF	TGTGCCAGCGGGATAGCGGGACCCCCCGAGCAGTACTTC
TRBJ2-2	-	TRBD2	15	TRBV7-9	CASTPSGGRGGELFF	TGTGCCAGCACCCCAAGCGGGGGGCGCGGCGGGGAGCTGTTTTTT
TRBJ2-5	once	TRBD2	18	TRBV4-3	CASSQDGGTSATQETQYF	TGCGCCAGCAGCCAAGACGGAGGGACTAGCGCGACCCAAGAGACCCAGTACTTC
TRBJ1-2	-	TRBD1	13	TRBV30	CARYRGINYGYTF	TGTGCCAGATACAGGGGGATTAACTATGGCTACACCTTC
TRBJ2-5	-	-	10	TRBV7-3	CASSLEAQYF	TGTGCCAGCAGCTTAGAGGCCCAGTACTTC
TRBJ1-1	-	-	13	TRBV7-3	CASSEQGNTEAFF	TGTGCCAGCAGCGAACAGGGGAACACTGAAGCTTTCTTT
TRBJ1-3	-	-	15	TRBV18	CASSPAALSGNTIYF	TGTGCCAGCTCACCAGCGGCCCTCTCTGGAAACACCATATATTTT
TRBJ2-1	-	TRBD2	14	TRBV3-1/TRBV3-2	CASSPGLAGNEQFF	TGTGCCAGCAGCCCTGGACTAGCTGGCAATGAGCAGTTCTTC
TRBJ1-5	once	-	15	TRBV19	CASSTLREVSQPQHF	TGTGCCAGTAGTACTCTCCGGGAGGTTTCCCAGCCCCAGCATTTT
TRBJ1-6	-	-	14	TRBV28	CASSLVPNNSPLHF	TGTGCCAGCAGTTTAGTCCCGAATAATTCACCCCTCCACTTT
TRBJ1-5	-	-	16	TRBV24-1	CATTWGDCGSNQPQHF	TGTGCCACCACCTGGGGGGACTGTGGGAGCAATCAGCCCCAGCATTTT
TRBJ2-3	few	-	11	TRBV28	CASSLQGKQYF	TGTGCCAGCAGTCTTCAGGGGAAGCAGTATTTT
TRBJ2-5	once	-	11	TRBV20-1	CSGVAGETQYF	TGCAGTGGTGTTGCGGGAGAGACCCAGTACTTC
TRBJ1-5	-	-	14	TRBV28	CASSPRVGQQPQHF	TGTGCCAGCAGCCCTAGGGTTGGGCAGCAGCCCCAGCATTTT
TRBJ1-2	-	-	15	TRBV25-1	CASSESSPLGYGYTF	TGTGCCAGCAGTGAATCATCTCCGCTGGGGTATGGCTACACCTTC
TRBJ2-2	-	-	14	TRBV6-5	CASSYGIGTGELFF	TGTGCCAGCAGTTACGGGATAGGCACCGGGGAGCTGTTTTTT
TRBJ2-5	-	TRBD2	16	TRBV4-3	CASSQDLAGSGETQYF	TGCGCCAGCAGCCAAGACCTAGCGGGAAGCGGAGAGACCCAGTACTTC
TRBJ1-5	-	TRBD1	15	TRBV6-2/TRBV6-3	CASSPDPGGSQPQHF	TGTGCCAGCAGCCCCGACCCAGGGGGGTCTCAGCCCCAGCATTTT